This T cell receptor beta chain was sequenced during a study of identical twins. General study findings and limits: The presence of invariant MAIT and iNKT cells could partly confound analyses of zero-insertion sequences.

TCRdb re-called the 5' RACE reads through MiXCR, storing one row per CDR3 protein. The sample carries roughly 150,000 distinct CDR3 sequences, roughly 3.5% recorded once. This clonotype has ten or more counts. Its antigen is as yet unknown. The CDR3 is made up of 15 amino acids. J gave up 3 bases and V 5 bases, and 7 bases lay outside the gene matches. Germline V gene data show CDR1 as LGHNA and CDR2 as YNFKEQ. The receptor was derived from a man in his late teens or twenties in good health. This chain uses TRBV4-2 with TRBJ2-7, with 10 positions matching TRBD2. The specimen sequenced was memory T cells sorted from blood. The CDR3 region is CASSALLAGVYEQYF. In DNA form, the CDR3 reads TGTGCCAGCAGCGCCCTGCTAGCGGGGGTCTACGAGCAGTACTTC.